The 2 T cell receptor beta chains reported below all come from one sample, sequenced in a study of cytomegalovirus exposure and HLA in healthy donors. Primers for the PCR totalled 60 Vbeta and 13 Jbeta. The data were produced by immunoSEQ multiplex PCR, yet TCRdb's version contains in-frame clones alone and is incomplete. The sample yields some 180,000 clones, 75% to 85% seen once. Sequencing was performed on PBMCs. The receptors were sampled from a woman under 40 in good health and CMV-seropositive.

This chain links TRBV7-9 with TRBJ1-1; D might be TRBD1 (6 bases). The V end lost 5 bases, the J end lost 12 bases, and 19 bases lay between the germline ends. The V gene's germline CDR1 is SEHNR and CDR2 FQNEAQ (reference sequence). This CDR3 spans 13 amino acids. The CDR3 spells CASSHRGGRGTFF. CDR3 coding DNA: TGTGCCAGCAGCCATCGGGGGGGCCGAGGAACTTTCTTT. Full variable domain (missing parts from reference TRBV7-9 and TRBJ1-1): DTGVSQNPRHKITKRGQNVTFRCDPISEHNRLYWYRQTLGQGPEFLTYFQNEAQLEKSRLLSDRFSAERPKGSFSTLEIQRTEQGDSAMYLCASSHRGGRGTFFGQGTRLTVV.

The J gene is TRBJ1-1, the V gene TRBV6-5; TRBD1 aligns across 7 bases. The CDR3 extends over 14 amino acids. The germline CDR1 and CDR2 sequences are MNHEY and SVGAGI. With V trimmed by 6 bases and J by 4 bases, 8 bases remained unmatched. The CDR3 spells CASSLDRSFTEAFF. The CDR3 DNA is TGTGCCAGCAGCCTGGACAGGTCGTTCACTGAAGCTTTCTTT.